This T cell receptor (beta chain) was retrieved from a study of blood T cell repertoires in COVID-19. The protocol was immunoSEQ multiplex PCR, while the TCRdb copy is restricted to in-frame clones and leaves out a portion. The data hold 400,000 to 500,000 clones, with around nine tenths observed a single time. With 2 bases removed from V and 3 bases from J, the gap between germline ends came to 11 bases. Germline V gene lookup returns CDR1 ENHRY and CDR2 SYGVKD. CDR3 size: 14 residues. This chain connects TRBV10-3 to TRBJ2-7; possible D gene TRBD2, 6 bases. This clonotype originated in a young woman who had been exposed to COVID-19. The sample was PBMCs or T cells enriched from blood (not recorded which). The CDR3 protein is CAISEGLSDYEQYF. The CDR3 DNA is TGTGCCATCAGTGAGGGACTATCCGACTACGAGCAGTACTTC.